These 12 T cell receptor beta chains were sequenced from one sample in a study of identical twins (dated by TCRdb to the mid-2010s). The library relied on 5' RACE. The instrument given in TCRdb is Illumina HiSeq 2000. TCRdb cleaned the public reads at Q25 with fastp, built clones with MiXCR and kept in-frame beta chains. Each entry merges the rows of one CDR3 protein and shows their most common DNA and genes. This sample lists 450,000 to 600,000 distinct CDR3 sequences; around 24% were detected once. The top ten clonotypes cover about 0.5% of the sample. This same sample was also taken into another study, of yellow fever vaccine responses in identical twins.

Material: CD4+ T cells sorted from blood. The receptors derive from a woman aged 18-29 years in good health.

This chain links TRBV7-2 with TRBJ2-3, with a tentative D call TRBD1 (6 bases). The CDR3 has 16 residues. The germline gives CDR1 SGHTA, CDR2 FQGNSA. Trimming took 5 bases from V and 1 from J, leaving 16 bases between them. Written as DNA, the CDR3 is TGTGCCAGCAGCCAGGGGCGGTTTTGGGGCACAGATACGCAGTATTTT. Translation gives CASSQGRFWGTDTQYF.

This clonotype was seen repeatedly, ten times or more. V is TRBV7-2 and J is TRBJ2-4; tentatively, D is TRBD1 (6 bases). The germline CDR1 and CDR2 sequences are SGHTA and FQGNSA. Trimming left V 5 bases short and J 3 bases short, with 11 bases between. This CDR3 spans 14 amino acids. The DNA for the CDR3 is TGTGCCAGCAGCGCCGGGACATTCAAAAACATTCAGTACTTC. It encodes CASSAGTFKNIQYF.

The chain carries TRBV6-2 or TRBV6-3 and TRBJ2-2, with a weak D call TRBD2 (6 bases). Trimming stripped 8 bases from V and 1 base from J, with 17 bases between. The CDR3 runs 16 residues. CDR1 and CDR2 (germline): MNHEY, SVGEGT. The CDR3 DNA reads TGTGCCAGCGGCCCCCGGGCCGGGAGGAACACCGGGGAGCTGTTTTTT. It codes for CASGPRAGRNTGELFF.

This clonotype has only a few counts. The chain recombines TRBV6-1 with TRBJ2-7; D may be TRBD1 or TRBD2 (6 bases each). The germline gives CDR1 MNHNS, CDR2 SASEGT. This CDR3 is 13 amino acids long. Trimming shortened V by 7 bases and J by 4 bases, and 14 bases separated the two germline ends. CDR3 DNA: TGTGCCAGCACCGGGCGGGACACTTACGAGCAGTACTTC. Residues: CASTGRDTYEQYF.

The genes are TRBV5-1 and TRBJ1-1; D perhaps matches TRBD1 (6 bases). Trimming shortened V by 9 bases and J by 0 bases, and 15 bases separated the two germline ends. The CDR3 runs to 14 residues. The germline gives CDR1 SGHRS, CDR2 YFSETQ. CDR3 sequence: CATAPDSMNTEAFF. The CDR3 DNA follows: TGCGCCACCGCCCCGGACAGCATGAACACTGAAGCTTTCTTT.

This chain connects TRBV5-1 to TRBJ1-1, with D possibly TRBD1 on 5 matching bases. The germline V gene encodes CDR1 SGHRS and CDR2 YFSETQ. V gave up 0 bases and J gave up 1 base, with 16 bases separating them. The CDR3 totals 17 residues. This CDR3 is CASSLEFQGLGNTEAFF. The CDR3 nucleotides are TGCGCCAGCAGCTTGGAGTTTCAGGGTTTGGGGAACACTGAAGCTTTCTTT.

The chain recombines TRBV2 with TRBJ1-1; D is unclear. The V and J ends lost 1 base and 1 base respectively, with 10 bases between them. Looked up from germline, CDR1 is SNHLY and CDR2 is FYNNEI. The CDR3 sequence is 15 residues long. DNA for the CDR3: TGTGCCAGCAGTGAAGGGTGGCTGACGAACACTGAAGCTTTCTTT. Its protein is CASSEGWLTNTEAFF.

This clonotype was observed a few times. The chain has TRBV3-1 and TRBJ1-2, with 7 bases fitting TRBD1. J lost 4 bases, V lost 0 bases, and 8 bases had no gene match. CDR3 size: 16 residues. The germline gives CDR1 LGHDT, CDR2 YNNKEL (reference sequence). The CDR3 protein is CASSQDLDRTTYGYTF. In DNA, the CDR3 is TGTGCCAGCAGCCAAGATCTGGACAGGACAACCTATGGCTACACCTTC.

This clonotype was counted between two and nine times. The rearrangement links TRBV6-1 to TRBJ2-7, with D uncertain. V dropped 4 bases and J dropped 6 bases, with 10 bases sitting between them. Per germline, CDR1 MNHNS and CDR2 SASEGT. This CDR3 region has 12 residues. In DNA, the CDR3 is TGTGCCAGCAGTGCGCTTGAAAGCGAGCAGTACTTC. This gives the protein CASSALESEQYF.

The genes are TRBV5-1 and TRBJ2-1; 7 nucleotides match TRBD2. Germline CDR1 is SGHRS and CDR2 is YFSETQ. J gave up 7 bases and V 0 bases, and 7 bases lay outside the gene matches. The CDR3 has 15 amino acids. CDR3 loop: CASSLGWGGRNEQFF. The CDR3 bases are TGCGCCAGCAGCTTGGGGTGGGGGGGACGGAATGAGCAGTTCTTC.

This clonotype has more than one count but fewer than ten. The rearrangement joins TRBV4-1 to TRBJ1-5; 10 positions match TRBD1. Germline V gives CDR1 MGHRA, CDR2 YSYEKL. V shed 1 base and J 6 bases; nucleotides not matched to a gene: 6. The CDR3 is 16 residues long. The CDR3 sequence is CASSQVTTGGSQPQHF. The CDR3, as DNA: TGCGCCAGCAGCCAAGTGACGACAGGGGGCAGTCAGCCCCAGCATTTT.

This clonotype was seen many times. Its ends do not fully match the called genes, so a read error is possible. The chain has TRBV5-1 and TRBJ2-1; possible D gene TRBD2, 6 bases. Germline values: CDR1 SGHRS, CDR2 YFSETQ. The CDR3 runs 12 residues. This CDR3 is CASSLEGGEQFF. CDR3 sequence (DNA): TGTGCCAGCAGCTTAGAGGGAGGTGAGCAGTTCTTC.